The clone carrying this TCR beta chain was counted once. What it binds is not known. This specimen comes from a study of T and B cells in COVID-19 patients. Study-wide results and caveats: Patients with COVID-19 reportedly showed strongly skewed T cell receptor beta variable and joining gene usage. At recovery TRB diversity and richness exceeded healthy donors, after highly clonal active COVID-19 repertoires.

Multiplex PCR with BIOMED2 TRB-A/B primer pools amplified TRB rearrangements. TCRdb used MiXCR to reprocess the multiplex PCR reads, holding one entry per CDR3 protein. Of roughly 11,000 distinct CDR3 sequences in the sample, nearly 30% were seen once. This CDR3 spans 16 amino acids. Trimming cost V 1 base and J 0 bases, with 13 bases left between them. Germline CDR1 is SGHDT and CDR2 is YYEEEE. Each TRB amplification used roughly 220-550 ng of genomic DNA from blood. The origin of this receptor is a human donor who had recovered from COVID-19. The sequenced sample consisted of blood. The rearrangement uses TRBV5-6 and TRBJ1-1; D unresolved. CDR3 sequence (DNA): TGTGCCAGCAGCTTGTTAAGGCCAGCACTGAACACTGAAGCTTTCTTT. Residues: CASSLLRPALNTEAFF. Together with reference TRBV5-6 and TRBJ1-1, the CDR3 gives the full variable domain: DAGVTQSPTHLIKTRGQQVTLRCSPKSGHDTVSWYQQALGQGPQFIFQYYEEEERQRGNFPDRFSGHQFPNYSSELNVNALLLGDSALYLCASSLLRPALNTEAFFGQGTRLTVV.